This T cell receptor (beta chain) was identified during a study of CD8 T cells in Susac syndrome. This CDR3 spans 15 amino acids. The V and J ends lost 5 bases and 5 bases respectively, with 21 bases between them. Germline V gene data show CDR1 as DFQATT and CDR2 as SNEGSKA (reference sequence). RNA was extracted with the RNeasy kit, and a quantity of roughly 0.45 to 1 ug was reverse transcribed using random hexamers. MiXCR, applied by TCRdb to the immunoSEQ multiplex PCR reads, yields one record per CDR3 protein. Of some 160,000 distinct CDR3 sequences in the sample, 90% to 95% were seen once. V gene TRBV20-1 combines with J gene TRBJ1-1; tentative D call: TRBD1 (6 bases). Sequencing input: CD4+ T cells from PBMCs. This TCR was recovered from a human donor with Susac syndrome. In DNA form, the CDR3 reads TGCAGTGCTCGAATTGGTGTAGGGGGGCGGACTGAAGCTTTCTTT. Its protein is CSARIGVGGRTEAFF.